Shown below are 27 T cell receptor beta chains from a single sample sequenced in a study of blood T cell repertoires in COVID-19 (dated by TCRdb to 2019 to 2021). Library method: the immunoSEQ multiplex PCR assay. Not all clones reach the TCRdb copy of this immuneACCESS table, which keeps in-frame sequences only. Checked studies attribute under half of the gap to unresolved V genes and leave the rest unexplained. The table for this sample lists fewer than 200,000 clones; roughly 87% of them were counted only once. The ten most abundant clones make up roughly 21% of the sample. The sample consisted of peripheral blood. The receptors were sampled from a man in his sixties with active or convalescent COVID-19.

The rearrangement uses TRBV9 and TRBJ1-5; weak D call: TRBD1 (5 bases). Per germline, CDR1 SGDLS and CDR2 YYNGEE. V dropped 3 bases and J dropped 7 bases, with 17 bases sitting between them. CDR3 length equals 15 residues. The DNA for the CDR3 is TGTGCCAGCAGCGCCGGGACGGGAGTTTACCAGCCCCAGCATTTT. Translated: CASSAGTGVYQPQHF.

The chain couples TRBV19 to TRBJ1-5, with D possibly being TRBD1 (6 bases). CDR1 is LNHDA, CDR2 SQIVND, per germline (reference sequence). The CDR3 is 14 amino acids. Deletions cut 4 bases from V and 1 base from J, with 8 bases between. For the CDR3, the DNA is TGTGCCAGTAGTAACAGGGTAAGCAATCAGCCCCAGCATTTT. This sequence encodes CASSNRVSNQPQHF.

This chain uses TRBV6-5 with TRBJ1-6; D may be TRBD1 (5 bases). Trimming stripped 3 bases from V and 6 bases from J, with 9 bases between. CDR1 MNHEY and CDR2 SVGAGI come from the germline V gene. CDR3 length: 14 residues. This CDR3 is CASSYSQGNSPLHF. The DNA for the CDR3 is TGTGCCAGCAGTTATAGTCAGGGTAATTCACCCCTCCACTTT.

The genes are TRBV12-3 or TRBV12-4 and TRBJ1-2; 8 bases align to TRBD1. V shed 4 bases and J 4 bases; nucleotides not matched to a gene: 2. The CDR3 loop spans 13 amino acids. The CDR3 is CASSYTGGYGYTF. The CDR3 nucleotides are TGTGCCAGCAGTTACACAGGGGGCTATGGCTACACCTTC.

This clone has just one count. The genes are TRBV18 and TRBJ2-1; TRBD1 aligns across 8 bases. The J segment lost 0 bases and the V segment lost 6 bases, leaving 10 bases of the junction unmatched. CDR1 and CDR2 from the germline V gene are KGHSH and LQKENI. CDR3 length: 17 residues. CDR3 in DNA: TGTGCCAGCTCTCCTAGGACAGGGTCGAGCTCCTACAATGAGCAGTTCTTC. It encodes CASSPRTGSSSYNEQFF.

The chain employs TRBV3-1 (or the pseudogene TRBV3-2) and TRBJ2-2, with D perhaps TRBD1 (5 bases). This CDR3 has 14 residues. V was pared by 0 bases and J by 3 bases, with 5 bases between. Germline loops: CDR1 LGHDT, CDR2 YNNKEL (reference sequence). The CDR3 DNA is TGTGCCAGCAGCCAAGAGGGGCACACCGGGGAGCTGTTTTTT. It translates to CASSQEGHTGELFF.

The CDR3 protein is CASSESVGPGEKLFF. As DNA, the CDR3 is TGCGCCAGCAGTGAGTCGGTGGGGCCCGGTGAAAAACTGTTTTTT. V gene TRBV10-1 combines with J gene TRBJ1-4; D possibly corresponds to TRBD1 (5 bases). V lost 0 bases, J lost 7 bases, and 12 bases lay in between. Germline CDR1 reads WNHNN; CDR2 reads SYGVQD (reference sequence). CDR3 length equals 15 residues.

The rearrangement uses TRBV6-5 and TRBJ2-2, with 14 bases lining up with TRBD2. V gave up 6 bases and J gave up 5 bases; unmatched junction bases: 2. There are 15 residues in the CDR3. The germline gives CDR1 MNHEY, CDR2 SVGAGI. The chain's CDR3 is CASSRLAGGTGELFF. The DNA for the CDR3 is TGTGCCAGCAGCAGACTAGCGGGGGGGACCGGGGAGCTGTTTTTT.

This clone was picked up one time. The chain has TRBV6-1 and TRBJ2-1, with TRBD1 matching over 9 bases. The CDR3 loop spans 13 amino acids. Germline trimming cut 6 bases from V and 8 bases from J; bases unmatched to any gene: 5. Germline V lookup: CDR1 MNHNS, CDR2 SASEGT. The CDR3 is CASSRDRAYEQFF. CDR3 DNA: TGTGCCAGCAGCCGGGACAGGGCATATGAGCAGTTCTTC.

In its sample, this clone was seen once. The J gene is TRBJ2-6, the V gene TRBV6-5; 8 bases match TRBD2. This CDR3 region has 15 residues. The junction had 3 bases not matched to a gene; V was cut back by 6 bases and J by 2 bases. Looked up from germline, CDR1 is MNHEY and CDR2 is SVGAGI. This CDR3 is CASSRTSTGANVLTF. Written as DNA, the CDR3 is TGTGCCAGCAGCCGGACTAGCACTGGGGCCAACGTCCTGACTTTC.

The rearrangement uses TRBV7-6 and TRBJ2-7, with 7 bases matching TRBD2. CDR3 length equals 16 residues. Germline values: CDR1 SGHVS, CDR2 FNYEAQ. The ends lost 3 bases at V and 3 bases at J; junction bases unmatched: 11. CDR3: CASSFGTNGDIYEQYF. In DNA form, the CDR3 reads TGTGCCAGCAGCTTCGGGACTAACGGGGATATCTACGAGCAGTACTTC.

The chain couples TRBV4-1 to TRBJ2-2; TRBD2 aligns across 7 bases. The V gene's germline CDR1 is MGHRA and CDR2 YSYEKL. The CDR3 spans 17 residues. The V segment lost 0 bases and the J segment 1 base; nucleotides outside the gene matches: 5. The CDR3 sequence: CASSQDPGTKNTGELFF. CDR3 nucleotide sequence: TGCGCCAGCAGCCAAGACCCCGGGACTAAGAACACCGGGGAGCTGTTTTTT.

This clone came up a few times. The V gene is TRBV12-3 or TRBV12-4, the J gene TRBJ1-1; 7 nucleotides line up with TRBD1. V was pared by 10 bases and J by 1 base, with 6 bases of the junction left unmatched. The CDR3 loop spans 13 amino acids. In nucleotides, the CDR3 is TGTGCCACCAGGACAGGAGCGAACACTGAAGCTTTCTTT. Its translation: CATRTGANTEAFF.

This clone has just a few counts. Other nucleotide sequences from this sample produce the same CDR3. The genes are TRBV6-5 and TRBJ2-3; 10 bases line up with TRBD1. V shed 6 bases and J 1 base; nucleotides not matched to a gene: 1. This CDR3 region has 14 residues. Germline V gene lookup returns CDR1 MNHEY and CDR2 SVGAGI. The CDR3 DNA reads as TGTGCCAGCAGGGACAGGGGGGGCACAGATACGCAGTATTTT. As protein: CASRDRGGTDTQYF.

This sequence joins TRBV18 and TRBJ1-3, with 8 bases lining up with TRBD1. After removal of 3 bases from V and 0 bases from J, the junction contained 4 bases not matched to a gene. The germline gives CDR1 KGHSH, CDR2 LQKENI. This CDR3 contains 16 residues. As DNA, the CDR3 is TGTGCCAGCTCACCGGGACAGGAGAGCTCTGGAAACACCATATATTTT. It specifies CASSPGQESSGNTIYF.

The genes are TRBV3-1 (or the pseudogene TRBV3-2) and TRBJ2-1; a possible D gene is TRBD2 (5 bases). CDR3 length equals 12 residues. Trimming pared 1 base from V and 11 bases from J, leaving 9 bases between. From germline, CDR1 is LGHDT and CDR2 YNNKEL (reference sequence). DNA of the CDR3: TGTGCCAGCAGCCAAGTAGAGGGCCAGCAGTTCTTC. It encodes CASSQVEGQQFF.

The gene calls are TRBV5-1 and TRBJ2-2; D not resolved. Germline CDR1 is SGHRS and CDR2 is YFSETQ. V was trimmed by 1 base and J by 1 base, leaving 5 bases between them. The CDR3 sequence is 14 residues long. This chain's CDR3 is CASSLPKNTGELFF. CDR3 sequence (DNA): TGCGCCAGCAGCTTGCCCAAGAACACCGGGGAGCTGTTTTTT.

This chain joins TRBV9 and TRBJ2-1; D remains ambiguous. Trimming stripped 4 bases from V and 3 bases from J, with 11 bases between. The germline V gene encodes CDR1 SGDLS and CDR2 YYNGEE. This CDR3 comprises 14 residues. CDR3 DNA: TGTGCCAGCAGCCGTGGATCGGGCTACAATGAGCAGTTCTTC. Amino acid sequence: CASSRGSGYNEQFF.

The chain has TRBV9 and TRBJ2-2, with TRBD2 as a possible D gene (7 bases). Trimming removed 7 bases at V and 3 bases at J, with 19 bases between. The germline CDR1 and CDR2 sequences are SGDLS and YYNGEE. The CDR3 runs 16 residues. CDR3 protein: CASAVGGQGYTGELFF. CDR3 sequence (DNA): TGTGCCAGCGCCGTCGGGGGGCAGGGATACACCGGGGAGCTGTTTTTT.

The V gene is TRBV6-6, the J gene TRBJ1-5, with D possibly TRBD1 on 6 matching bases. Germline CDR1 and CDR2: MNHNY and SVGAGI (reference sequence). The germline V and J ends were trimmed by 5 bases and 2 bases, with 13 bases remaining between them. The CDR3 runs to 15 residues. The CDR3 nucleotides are TGTGCCAGCAGTCCCAGGGGTGGCGGCAATCAGCCCCAGCATTTT. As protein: CASSPRGGGNQPQHF.

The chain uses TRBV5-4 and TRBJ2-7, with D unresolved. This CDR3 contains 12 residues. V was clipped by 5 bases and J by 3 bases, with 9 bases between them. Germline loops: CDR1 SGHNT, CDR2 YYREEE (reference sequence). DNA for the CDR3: TGTGCCAGCAGTTCCGAGCACTACGAGCAGTACTTC. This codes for CASSSEHYEQYF.

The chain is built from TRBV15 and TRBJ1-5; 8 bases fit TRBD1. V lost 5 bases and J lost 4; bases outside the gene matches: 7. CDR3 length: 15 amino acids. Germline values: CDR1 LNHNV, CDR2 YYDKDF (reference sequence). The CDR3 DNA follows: TGTGCCACCAGCCCATGGACAGGGAAAAATCAGCCCCAGCATTTT. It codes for CATSPWTGKNQPQHF. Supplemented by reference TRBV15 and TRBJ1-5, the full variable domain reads DAMVIQNPRYQVTQFGKPVTLSCSQTLNHNVMYWYQQKSSQAPKLLFHYYDKDFNNEADTPDNFQSRRPNTSFCFLDIRSPGLGDTAMYLCATSPWTGKNQPQHFGDGTRLSIL.

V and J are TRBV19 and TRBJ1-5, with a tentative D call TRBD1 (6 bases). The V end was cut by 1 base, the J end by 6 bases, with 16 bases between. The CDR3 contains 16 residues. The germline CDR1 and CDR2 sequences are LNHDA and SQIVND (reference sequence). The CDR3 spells CASSIVQGGGRQPQHF. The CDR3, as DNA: TGTGCCAGTAGTATAGTACAAGGGGGGGGGCGTCAGCCCCAGCATTTT.

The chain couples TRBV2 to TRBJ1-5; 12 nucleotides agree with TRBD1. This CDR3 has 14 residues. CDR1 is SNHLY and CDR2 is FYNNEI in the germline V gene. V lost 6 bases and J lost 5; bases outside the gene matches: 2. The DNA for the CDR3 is TGTGCCAGCAGGGGGGACAGGGGGCATCAGCCCCAGCATTTT. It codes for CASRGDRGHQPQHF. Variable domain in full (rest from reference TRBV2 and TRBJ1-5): EPEVTQTPSHQVTQMGQEVILRCVPISNHLYFYWYRQILGQKVEFLVSFYNNEISEKSEIFDDQFSVERPDGSNFTLKIRSTKLEDSAMYFCASRGDRGHQPQHFGDGTRLSIL.

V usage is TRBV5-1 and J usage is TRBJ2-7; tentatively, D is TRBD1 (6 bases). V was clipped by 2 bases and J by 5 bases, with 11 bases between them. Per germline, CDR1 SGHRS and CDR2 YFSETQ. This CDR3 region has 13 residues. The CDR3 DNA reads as TGCGCCAGCAGCTTTAACAGGGACCACGAGCAGTACTTC. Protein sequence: CASSFNRDHEQYF.

The CDR3 DNA sequence: TGTGCCAGCAGCCCCGACCTAAAGGCAGGCGTCCCGCAGTATTTT. Translated, it gives CASSPDLKAGVPQYF. This rearrangement joins TRBV7-9 to TRBJ2-3; no firm D call. CDR3 length: 15 amino acids. Germline CDR1 is SEHNR and CDR2 is FQNEAQ (reference sequence). Between the trimmed V and J ends, which lost 5 bases and 10 bases, there was a span of 22 bases.

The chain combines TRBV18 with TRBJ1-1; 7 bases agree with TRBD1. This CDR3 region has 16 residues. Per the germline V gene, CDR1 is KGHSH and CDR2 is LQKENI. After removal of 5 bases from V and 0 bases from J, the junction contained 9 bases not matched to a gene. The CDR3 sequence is CASSATKTGLNTEAFF. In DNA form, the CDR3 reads TGTGCCAGCTCAGCTACGAAGACAGGGCTGAACACTGAAGCTTTCTTT.